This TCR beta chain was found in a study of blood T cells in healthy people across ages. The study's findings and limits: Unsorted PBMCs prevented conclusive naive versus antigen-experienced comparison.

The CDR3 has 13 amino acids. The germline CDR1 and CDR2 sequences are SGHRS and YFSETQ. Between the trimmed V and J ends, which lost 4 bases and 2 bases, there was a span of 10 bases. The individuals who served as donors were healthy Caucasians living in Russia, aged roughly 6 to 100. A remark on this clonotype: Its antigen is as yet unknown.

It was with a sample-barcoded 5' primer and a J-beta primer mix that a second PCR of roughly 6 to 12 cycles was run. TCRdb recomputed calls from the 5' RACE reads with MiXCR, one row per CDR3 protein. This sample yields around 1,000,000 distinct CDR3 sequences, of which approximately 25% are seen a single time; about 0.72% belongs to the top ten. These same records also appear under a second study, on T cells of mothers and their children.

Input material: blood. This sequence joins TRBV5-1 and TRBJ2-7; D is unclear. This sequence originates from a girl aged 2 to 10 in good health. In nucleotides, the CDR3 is TGCGCCAGCAGCCCGTCGCGGACCTACGAGCAGTACTTC. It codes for CASSPSRTYEQYF. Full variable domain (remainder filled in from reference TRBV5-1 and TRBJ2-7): KAGVTQTPRYLIKTRGQQVTLSCSPISGHRSVSWYQQTPGQGLQFLFEYFSETQRNKGNFPGRFSGRQFSNSRSEMNVSTLELGDSALYLCASSPSRTYEQYFGPGTRLTVT.